One sample yielded the 27 T cell receptor beta chains listed below, sequenced in a study of T-cell reconstitution after alpha-beta-depleted transplantation in children. Unique molecular identifiers were used in preparing the TCRbeta library. TCRdb independently ran MiXCR on the PCR reads; one entry per CDR3 protein. The sample lists some 830,000 distinct CDR3 sequences, roughly 15% occurring once. This specimen consisted of PBMCs, mostly from graft donor cells, obtained 360 days after TCRalphabeta/CD19-depleted stem cell transplant. The origin of the receptors is a male patient aged 10-17 years who had a stem cell transplant for acute lymphoblastic leukemia, so the T cells may come from the graft donor.

This clonotype was recorded a few times. This chain joins TRBV7-3 and TRBJ2-3; 8 bases agree with TRBD2. The V and J ends lost 2 bases and 4 bases, in that order; junction bases with no gene match: 11. The germline V gene has CDR1 SGHTA and CDR2 FQGTGA. The CDR3 spans 17 residues. In DNA, the CDR3 is TGTGCCAGCAGCTTAGTATCAAGCGGGAGTCGGCCAGATACGCAGTATTTT. It specifies CASSLVSSGSRPDTQYF.

V usage is TRBV7-9 and J usage is TRBJ2-7; 10 bases are shared with TRBD2. This CDR3 has 15 amino acids. CDR1 is SEHNR and CDR2 is FQNEAQ in the germline V gene (reference sequence). With 2 bases clipped from V and 5 bases from J, the junction kept 6 bases outside the gene matches. CDR3 nucleotides: TGTGCCAGCAGCTTAACCGGGACTAGCGCACACGAGCAGTACTTC. Protein: CASSLTGTSAHEQYF.

The J gene is TRBJ2-7, the V gene TRBV25-1; a possible D gene is TRBD1 (6 bases). Between the trimmed V and J ends, which lost 6 bases and 0 bases, there was a span of 18 bases. Germline-derived CDR1 and CDR2 are MGHDK and SYGVNS. The CDR3 length is 16 residues. CDR3 amino acids: CASSPAGVSDSYEQYF. As DNA, the CDR3 is TGTGCCAGCAGCCCAGCAGGGGTCTCCGACTCCTACGAGCAGTACTTC.

This clonotype came up a few times. The V and J genes are TRBV25-1 and TRBJ2-7; possibly TRBD1 or TRBD2 for D (5 bases each). In germline, CDR1 is MGHDK, CDR2 SYGVNS. V was shortened by 0 bases and J by 0 bases, with 9 bases between the two germline ends. CDR3 size: 15 residues. Here the CDR3 reads CASSEYGAVSYEQYF. CDR3 DNA sequence: TGTGCCAGCAGTGAATACGGGGCAGTCTCCTACGAGCAGTACTTC.

This clonotype came up many times. The chain is built from TRBV15 and TRBJ2-1, with TRBD2 matching 13 bases. The germline V gene has CDR1 LNHNV and CDR2 YYDKDF (reference sequence). The V segment lost 0 bases and the J segment 8 bases; nucleotides outside the gene matches: 7. The CDR3 is 17 residues long. As DNA, the CDR3 is TGTGCCACCAGCAGAGACAGGGCGACTAGCGGGAGGTATGAGCAGTTCTTC. Translating gives CATSRDRATSGRYEQFF.

The J gene is TRBJ2-5, the V gene TRBV29-1; D may be TRBD2 (5 bases). The germline gives CDR1 SQVTM, CDR2 ANQGSEA. Trimming took off 2 bases at V and 7 bases at J, with 14 bases between the two ends. The length of the CDR3 is 13 residues. The CDR3 DNA reads TGCAGCGTTGAACCCGGGGTGTCAGGGACCCAGTACTTC. This gives the protein CSVEPGVSGTQYF.

This clonotype came up many times. The chain couples TRBV7-3 to TRBJ2-1, with 15 bases aligning to TRBD2. The CDR3 totals 20 residues. In germline, CDR1 is SGHTA, CDR2 FQGTGA. The V and J ends lost 4 bases and 0 bases, in that order; junction bases with no gene match: 10. Here the CDR3 DNA reads TGTGCCAGCAGCTCGCGGACTAGCGGGAGGGCTCACTTCTCCTACAATGAGCAGTTCTTC. Translated, it gives CASSSRTSGRAHFSYNEQFF.

At least ten counts were recorded for this clonotype. The genes are TRBV5-5 and TRBJ2-5; perhaps TRBD2 as D (5 bases). CDR3 length: 14 amino acids. Trimming took off 1 base at V and 0 bases at J, with 7 bases between the two ends. The germline V gene encodes CDR1 SGHKS and CDR2 YYEKEE (reference sequence). CDR3 sequence reads: CASSLYGDQETQYF. The CDR3 DNA sequence: TGTGCCAGCAGCTTGTACGGGGACCAAGAGACCCAGTACTTC. Full variable domain (rest looked up from reference TRBV5-5 and TRBJ2-5): DAGVTQSPTHLIKTRGQQVTLRCSPISGHKSVSWYQQVLGQGPQFIFQYYEKEERGRGNFPDRFSARQFPNYSSELNVNALLLGDSALYLCASSLYGDQETQYFGPGTRLLVL.

This clonotype was detected ten times or more. The chain is built from TRBV13 and TRBJ2-7, with 9 nucleotides matching TRBD1. CDR1 PRHDT and CDR2 FYEKMQ come from the germline V gene (reference sequence). The CDR3 contains 15 residues. V was pared by 3 bases and J by 0 bases, with 3 bases of the junction left unmatched. The CDR3 DNA reads TGTGCCAGCAGCTTGGGACAGGGTCCCTCCTACGAGCAGTACTTC. Translated, it gives CASSLGQGPSYEQYF.

The chain has TRBV15 and TRBJ1-5; TRBD1 is a possible D gene (6 bases). V was trimmed by 0 bases and J by 7 bases, leaving 13 bases between them. The CDR3 totals 15 residues. Germline V gene sequence: CDR1 LNHNV, CDR2 YYDKDF (reference sequence). CDR3 bases: TGTGCCACCAGCAGAGATCCCGGGGGGCCCCAGCCCCAGCATTTT. This codes for CATSRDPGGPQPQHF.

This clonotype was recorded a few times. The chain is built from TRBV3-1 and TRBJ2-7, with TRBD2 identical over 13 bases. From germline, CDR1 is LGHDT and CDR2 YNNKEL (reference sequence). The CDR3 contains 16 residues. V lost 3 bases, J lost 7 bases, and 9 bases stayed unmatched. CDR3 DNA sequence: TGTGCCAGCAGCCAGGTCGGACTAGCGGGAGTAGGGGAGCAGTACTTC. Amino acid sequence: CASSQVGLAGVGEQYF.

This clonotype was detected ten times or more. The chain recombines TRBV12-3 or TRBV12-4 with TRBJ2-7; no clear D. V gave up 6 bases and J gave up 3 bases, with 18 bases separating them. CDR3 length: 15 residues. The CDR3 region is CASSRKGTVRYEQYF. CDR3 sequence (DNA): TGTGCCAGCAGCCGTAAGGGAACTGTTCGCTACGAGCAGTACTTC.

This clonotype was detected a few times. This chain joins TRBV10-2 and TRBJ2-1; 13 bases match TRBD2. There are 17 residues in the CDR3. Germline loops: CDR1 WSHSY, CDR2 SAAADI. The V gene end was trimmed by 0 bases and the J gene end by 9 bases; junction bases not matched to a gene: 8. This chain's CDR3 is CASSESELAGGPAEQFF. In DNA, the CDR3 is TGCGCCAGCAGTGAGTCGGAACTAGCGGGAGGGCCTGCTGAGCAGTTCTTC.

V and J are TRBV18 and TRBJ2-6; 10 bases agree with TRBD2. The V gene's germline CDR1 is KGHSH and CDR2 LQKENI. The V and J ends lost 4 bases and 0 bases, in that order; junction bases with no gene match: 9. The CDR3 has 19 amino acids. The CDR3 bases are TGTGCCAGCTCACGAGGACTAGCGGAACTACCCTCTGGGGCCAACGTCCTGACTTTC. This sequence encodes CASSRGLAELPSGANVLTF.

In its sample, this clonotype was seen many times. The genes are TRBV3-1 and TRBJ2-1; 7 nucleotides match TRBD2. Trimming at V came to 4 bases and at J to 4 bases, leaving 4 bases not matched to a gene. Germline V gene lookup returns CDR1 LGHDT and CDR2 YNNKEL (reference sequence). The CDR3 has 14 amino acids. In nucleotides, the CDR3 is TGTGCCAGCAGCCCACGGGGGGTTTACAATGAGCAGTTCTTC. Amino acids: CASSPRGVYNEQFF.

This clonotype was counted between two and nine times. This CDR3 reads CASSLWEGQPQHF. In nucleotides, the CDR3 is TGTGCCAGCAGTTTGTGGGAGGGTCAGCCCCAGCATTTT. The chain carries TRBV12-3 or TRBV12-4 and TRBJ1-5, with D hard to call. This CDR3 is 13 amino acids long. V was pared by 3 bases and J by 6 bases, with 9 bases between.

This clonotype was found a few times. The V call is TRBV14, the J call TRBJ1-1, with 11 bases lining up with TRBD1. After removal of 5 bases from V and 0 bases from J, the junction contained 5 bases not matched to a gene. The CDR3 sequence is 16 residues long. In germline, CDR1 is SGHDN, CDR2 FVKESK. The CDR3 sequence is CASSSWTGGMNTEAFF. In nucleotides, the CDR3 is TGTGCCAGCAGCTCATGGACAGGGGGCATGAACACTGAAGCTTTCTTT.

The rearrangement uses TRBV4-1 and TRBJ2-7, with D hard to call. This CDR3 is 16 amino acids long. Trimming shortened V by 0 bases and J by 0 bases, and 12 bases separated the two germline ends. Germline values: CDR1 MGHRA, CDR2 YSYEKL. The CDR3 region is CASSQDGVSSSYEQYF. CDR3 bases: TGCGCCAGCAGCCAAGATGGGGTCAGTAGCTCCTACGAGCAGTACTTC.

The J gene is TRBJ2-1, the V gene TRBV27; 8 positions agree with TRBD2. Germline V gene data show CDR1 as MNHEY and CDR2 as SMNVEV (reference sequence). CDR3 length: 17 amino acids. V trimming: 5 bases; J trimming: 3 bases; junction bases outside the gene matches: 12. The CDR3 nucleotides read TGTGCCAGCAGTCTGGACGGACTAGCTTACTACTACAATGAGCAGTTCTTC. It specifies CASSLDGLAYYYNEQFF.

The chain links TRBV19 to TRBJ1-5; D perhaps matches TRBD1 (5 bases). This CDR3 has 15 amino acids. Germline V CDR1 and CDR2: LNHDA, SQIVND (reference sequence). Trimming left V 8 bases short and J 1 base short, with 15 bases between. The CDR3 region is CASGGAGRSNQPQHF. DNA for the CDR3: TGTGCCAGTGGAGGGGCAGGGAGGAGCAATCAGCCCCAGCATTTT.

This chain joins TRBV5-1 and TRBJ1-1; D gene uncertain. This CDR3 spans 14 amino acids. Trimming stripped 0 bases from V and 3 bases from J, with 9 bases between. Germline CDR1 is SGHRS and CDR2 is YFSETQ. This chain's CDR3 is CASSLEGPDTEAFF. As DNA, the CDR3 is TGCGCCAGCAGCTTGGAGGGCCCGGACACTGAAGCTTTCTTT.

The V gene is TRBV27, the J gene TRBJ2-7; D not resolved. With 0 bases removed from V and 2 bases from J, the gap between germline ends came to 14 bases. CDR3 size: 16 residues. Germline V gives CDR1 MNHEY, CDR2 SMNVEV (reference sequence). The CDR3 DNA reads TGTGCCAGCAGTTTATCGGGTCAGGTACGAGCCTACGAGCAGTACTTC. Protein product: CASSLSGQVRAYEQYF.

Ten or more counts support this clonotype. This rearrangement joins TRBV20-1 to TRBJ1-5; possible D gene TRBD1, 6 bases. Germline lookup yields CDR1 DFQATT and CDR2 SNEGSKA (reference sequence). The V gene lost 6 bases and the J gene lost 7 bases, with 16 bases spanning the gap. CDR3 length equals 13 residues. Here the CDR3 reads CSAPGQVGQPQHF. The CDR3, as DNA: TGCAGTGCCCCGGGACAAGTAGGGCAGCCCCAGCATTTT.

The V call is TRBV4-1, the J call TRBJ2-7, with 9 bases matching TRBD2. Per germline, CDR1 MGHRA and CDR2 YSYEKL. The CDR3 spans 15 residues. Trimming removed 3 bases from V and 3 bases from J; junction bases left unmatched: 6. This chain's CDR3 is CASSHSGSVNYEQYF. Here the CDR3 DNA reads TGCGCCAGCAGCCATAGCGGGAGCGTTAACTACGAGCAGTACTTC.

This clonotype was detected many times. The chain couples TRBV6-5 to TRBJ2-3; D perhaps matches TRBD2 (5 bases). The germline gives CDR1 MNHEY, CDR2 SVGAGI. V lost 2 bases and J lost 0, with 6 bases in between. This CDR3 contains 14 residues. The CDR3: CASSYRLSTDTQYF. In DNA, the CDR3 is TGTGCCAGCAGTTACCGACTAAGCACAGATACGCAGTATTTT.

The V and J genes are TRBV3-1 and TRBJ1-6, with no clear D. This CDR3 is built from 16 residues. Between the trimmed V and J ends, which lost 0 bases and 7 bases, there was a span of 13 bases. Germline CDR1 is LGHDT and CDR2 is YNNKEL (reference sequence). CDR3 residues: CASSQDFLSTNSPLHF. As DNA, the CDR3 is TGTGCCAGCAGCCAAGATTTTTTGTCCACGAATTCACCCCTCCACTTT.

The chain employs TRBV2 and TRBJ2-7, with D unclear. Germline V gene sequence: CDR1 SNHLY, CDR2 FYNNEI. The V gene lost 8 bases and the J gene lost 7 bases, with 12 bases spanning the gap. This CDR3 is built from 11 residues. CDR3 nucleotides: TGTGCCAGCGGCGTGTTGGGAGAGCAGTACTTC. Translation gives CASGVLGEQYF. The full variable domain, in which reference TRBV2 and TRBJ2-7 provide the parts outside the CDR3, is EPEVTQTPSHQVTQMGQEVILRCVPISNHLYFYWYRQILGQKVEFLVSFYNNEISEKSEIFDDQFSVERPDGSNFTLKIRSTKLEDSAMYFCASGVLGEQYFGPGTRLTVT.